This TCR beta chain is drawn from a study of blood T cell repertoires in COVID-19. For the study at large: Acute and convalescent COVID-19 samples came from the United States, Italy and Spain. T cells, B-cell-depleted T cells, or PBMCs supplied cDNA or gDNA.

This CDR3 is built from 15 residues. In germline, CDR1 is MDHEN, CDR2 SYDVKM. Deletions cut 4 bases from V and 0 bases from J, with 13 bases between. Original data processing: Reference gene primer amplification gave nucleated cell count estimates. Using immunoSEQ multiplex PCR, the repertoire was profiled, and TCRdb retains in-frame clones only, with some absent. The V and J calls and the clone size are those of that table, but D and trimming were determined from the DNA. The sample consists of under 130,000 clones, around four fifths of them appearing once. Sequenced input: peripheral blood. The rearrangement links TRBV28 to TRBJ2-7, with D perhaps matching TRBD1 (5 bases). The receptor was derived from a woman between 70 and 85 years old with acute or convalescent COVID-19. CDR3 DNA sequence: TGTGCCAGCAGTTCCCACCAGGGCCTCTCCTACGAGCAGTACTTC. It encodes CASSSHQGLSYEQYF.